This is a list of T cell receptor beta chains from one sample in a study of radiation and T cells in renal cell carcinoma. Clones were read by immunoSEQ multiplex PCR, and TCRdb kept only the in-frame ones, dropping some. The profile covers tens of thousands of clones, with over 65% appearing a single time and roughly 7.5% taken by the ten largest. The sample was blood, taken from a patient whose treatment included radiotherapy and nephrectomy. The receptors were gathered from a man in his fifties or sixties with renal cell carcinoma. Both conserved end residues are part of each CDR3. Each record gives: V gene, J gene, CDR3 protein.

TRBV30	TRBJ2-7	CAWSVYATGAYEQYF
TRBV7-7	TRBJ2-5	CASSGSGRGETQYF
TRBV7-2	TRBJ1-4	CASSLDGPLNEKLFF
TRBV19	TRBJ1-5	CASSPRTGGDQPQHF
TRBV7-2	TRBJ2-7	CASSSRGVSYEQYF
TRBV5-5	TRBJ2-3	CASSLGPSAGDTQYF
TRBV5-1	TRBJ1-4	CASSFLGAQEEKLFF
TRBV5-6	TRBJ2-1	CASSEVVAGLRDFGEQFF
TRBV6-5	TRBJ1-4	CASSSGGFVSEKLFF
TRBV6-5	TRBJ1-5	CASSSAAENQPQHF
TRBV7-2	TRBJ2-1	CASTRPGQGYNEQFF
TRBV29-1	TRBJ2-1	CSVEKGNEQFF
TRBV7-2	TRBJ1-5	CASSLVEGNQPQHF
TRBV28	TRBJ1-5	CASKVQRSNQPQHF
TRBV9	TRBJ2-5	CASSVGDLETQYF
TRBV2	TRBJ2-3	CASSMEGDTQYF
TRBV7-8	TRBJ2-3	CASSLDRSTDTQYF
TRBV19	TRBJ2-5	CASSMGVGGETQYF
TRBV29-1	TRBJ1-5	CSVLPEGPNQPQHF
TRBV4-3	TRBJ1-4	CASSQTGPQGREKLFF
TRBV5-1	TRBJ1-2	CASSLDNYGYTF
TRBV28	TRBJ1-1	CASSLVQASGNTEAFF
TRBV11-3	TRBJ1-3	CASSLVVGSGNTIYF
TRBV10-2	TRBJ2-2	CASSELYRASNTGELFF
TRBV7-9	TRBJ1-5	CASSLSGGDFLGNQPQHF
TRBV5-4	TRBJ1-4	CASSLGQDNEKLFF
TRBV6-6	TRBJ2-2	CASQTGDNTGELFF
TRBV27	TRBJ2-5	CASSRGLAGNQETQYF
TRBV13	TRBJ1-3	CASRRGGLGGNTIYF
TRBV19	TRBJ2-6	CASAGTASGANVLTF
TRBV15	TRBJ2-5	CATSRGGGETQYF
TRBV2	TRBJ2-2	CASLETALGTGELFF
TRBV4-2	TRBJ2-3	CASSPFGGTEPSTDTQYF
TRBV19	TRBJ1-1	CASSIAGQLMNTEAFF
TRBV7-9	TRBJ2-7	CASSSQGGEQYF
TRBV7-7	TRBJ2-2	CASSSSGAATGELFF
TRBV6-1	TRBJ1-4	CASRPAGLSAEKLFF
TRBV10-1	TRBJ2-5	CASSEIIGPQRQETQYF
TRBV19	TRBJ2-7	CASSPDNYEQYF
TRBV19	TRBJ1-3	CATRASTVSGNTIYF
TRBV7-8	TRBJ2-3	CASSPPELRDTQYF
TRBV13	TRBJ2-7	CASSWGTGDYEQYF
TRBV14	TRBJ2-2	CASSRQSGRIGELFF
TRBV9	TRBJ2-1	CASSVLLDAQQFF
TRBV2	TRBJ1-2	CASSRIPGTPNYGYTF
TRBV27	TRBJ2-2	CATKGAGGNTGELFF
TRBV7-6	TRBJ2-5	CASSLVGHRETQYF
TRBV11-3	TRBJ2-3	CASSSGASGPSTDTQYF
TRBV7-7	TRBJ2-3	CASSKSTGGASTDTQYF
TRBV5-1	TRBJ2-7	CASSRPGHRSYGQYF
TRBV6-1	TRBJ1-1	CASRDLRGYTEAFF
TRBV9	TRBJ1-1	CASSEDGRSTEAFF
TRBV7-3	TRBJ1-2	CASSTGLPEDGYTF
TRBV2	TRBJ2-6	CASKFGANVLTF
TRBV7-3	TRBJ2-1	CASSLAQGSHNEQFF
TRBV14	TRBJ1-1	CASSQGSRVTEAFF
TRBV4-1	TRBJ1-2	CASSQGDRNYGYTF